This T cell receptor (beta chain) stems from a study of T-cell reconstitution after alpha-beta-depleted transplantation in children. Points from the study as a whole: In patients about two months after transplant, alpha-beta T cells reportedly arose from several hundred expanded graft clones. One year post-transplant, T-cell counts and diversity were largely derived from T cells produced anew.

The V and J ends lost 0 bases and 4 bases respectively, with 13 bases between them. CDR3 length: 15 amino acids. Looked up from germline, CDR1 is SGHRS and CDR2 is YFSETQ. Unique molecular identifiers were incorporated during preparation of the TCRbeta library. TCRdb reprocessed the PCR reads via MiXCR and lists one record per CDR3 protein. The sample has 250,000 to 400,000 distinct CDR3 sequences; around 25% are singletons. As regards this clonotype: Its specificity is not known.

The sequence was obtained from a male patient younger than 18 who had a stem cell transplant for acute lymphoblastic leukemia, so the T cells may come from the graft donor. The source was PBMCs, mostly from graft donor cells, collected 180 days after TCRalphabeta/CD19-depleted stem cell transplant. The chain joins TRBV5-1 to TRBJ2-5; TRBD2 is a possible D gene (6 bases). CDR3 residues: CASSLDGREAETQYF. CDR3 DNA: TGCGCCAGCAGCTTGGATGGAAGGGAGGCAGAGACCCAGTACTTC.